These T cell receptor beta chains were read from a single sample in a study of Graves' ophthalmopathy and Graves' hyperthyroidism. One entry per CDR3 protein results from TCRdb running MiXCR on the multiplex PCR reads. The table lists tens of thousands of distinct CDR3 sequences, roughly 47% of them singletons, with around 4.5% in the top ten. Sample: peripheral blood. All receptors derive from an adult woman with Graves' ophthalmopathy. Each CDR3 is given with its conserved first and last residue. A D gene is named only where the DNA matches it firmly. Only some rows state a clone size, as once, few, many or a class for expanded clones.

abundance | j_gene | d_gene | v_gene | CDR3aa | CDR3nt
few | TRBJ1-4 | . | TRBV15 | CATSRVLGIGEKLFF | TGTGCCACCAGCAGAGTCCTGGGGATAGGTGAAAAACTGTTTTTT
few | TRBJ1-5 | . | TRBV7-8 | CASSLGQGYQPQHF | TGTGCCAGCAGCTTAGGGCAGGGGTATCAGCCCCAGCATTTT
many | TRBJ2-2 | . | TRBV9 | CASSTTITGELFF | TGTGCCAGCAGCACGACGATAACCGGGGAGCTGTTTTTT
many | TRBJ2-2 | TRBD2 | TRBV7-6 | CASSSGGGYTGELFF | TGTGCCAGCAGCTCCGGGGGGGGCTACACCGGGGAGCTGTTTTTT
many | TRBJ2-1 | TRBD2 | TRBV7-2 | CASSLDASGTYNEQFF | TGTGCCAGCAGCTTAGACGCTAGCGGGACCTACAATGAGCAGTTCTTC
many | TRBJ2-5 | TRBD2 | TRBV19 | CASSLRLAQLQETQYF | TGTGCCAGTAGTTTGCGACTAGCGCAATTACAAGAGACCCAGTACTTC
many | TRBJ2-1 | . | TRBV19 | CASSIGASSGNEQFF | TGTGCCAGTAGTATAGGGGCTAGCTCGGGCAATGAGCAGTTCTTC
many | TRBJ2-1 | TRBD1 | TRBV27 | CASSLGDRDVNEQFF | TGTGCCAGCAGTCTAGGGGACAGGGACGTTAATGAGCAGTTCTTC
. | TRBJ1-5 | . | TRBV9 | CASSVGGGAAIINQPQHF | TGTGCCAGCAGCGTAGGGGGAGGGGCGGCAATAATCAATCAGCCCCAGCATTTT
. | TRBJ2-1 | TRBD2 | TRBV10-3 | CAISEGSSGTSGSNEQFF | TGTGCCATCAGTGAGGGTTCGTCCGGGACTAGCGGGAGCAATGAGCAGTTCTTC
many | TRBJ2-7 | TRBD1 | TRBV7-2 | CASSLGFPGQGVEQYF | TGTGCCAGCAGCTTAGGGTTCCCAGGACAGGGGGTCGAGCAGTACTTC
. | TRBJ2-1 | . | TRBV7-9 | CASRTPDNEQFF | TGTGCCAGCAGAACGCCCGACAATGAGCAGTTCTTC
. | TRBJ2-3 | TRBD2 | TRBV9 | CASSGRRLAGGSNTQYF | TGTGCCAGCAGCGGGAGGCGACTAGCGGGAGGATCTAATACGCAGTATTTT
. | TRBJ1-5 | TRBD1 | TRBV2 | CASSKDRGHSQPQHF | TGTGCCAGCAGTAAAGACAGGGGGCATAGTCAGCCCCAGCATTTT
many | TRBJ2-1 | . | TRBV19 | CASTRKNEQFF | TGTGCCAGTACCCGTAAAAATGAGCAGTTCTTC
many | TRBJ2-3 | . | TRBV6-4 | CASSDQGRATDTQYF | TGTGCCAGCAGTGACCAGGGCAGAGCTACAGATACGCAGTATTTT
many | TRBJ2-7 | . | TRBV14 | CASSQNLGGNEQYF | TGTGCCAGCAGCCAAAATTTGGGTGGGAACGAGCAGTACTTC
many | TRBJ2-7 | TRBD2 | TRBV20-1 | CSATRGLASEQYF | TGCAGTGCTACGCGGGGACTAGCTTCCGAGCAGTACTTC
many | TRBJ2-7 | . | TRBV6-1 | CASRLREAYEQYF | TGTGCCAGCAGACTCAGGGAGGCCTACGAGCAGTACTTC
. | TRBJ2-1 | TRBD2 | TRBV20-1 | CCTREGTSGHNEQFF | TGCTGTACTAGAGAAGGGACTAGCGGTCACAATGAGCAGTTCTTC
few | TRBJ2-7 | TRBD1 | TRBV7-9 | CASSLIRGHDEQYF | TGTGCCAGCAGCTTAATCAGGGGGCACGACGAGCAGTACTTC
. | TRBJ2-7 | . | TRBV4-2 | CASSQDVDGSYEQYF | TGTGCCAGCAGCCAAGACGTCGACGGGTCCTACGAGCAGTACTTC
many | TRBJ2-7 | . | TRBV7-2 | CASSLDRGWNEQYF | TGTGCCAGCAGCTTAGACCGGGGGTGGAACGAGCAGTACTTC
many | TRBJ1-1 | . | TRBV7-9 | CASSDQLLMNTEAFF | TGTGCCAGCAGCGACCAGTTACTCATGAACACTGAAGCTTTCTTT
few | TRBJ1-3 | . | TRBV10-3 | CAISELQSSGNTIYF | TGTGCCATCAGTGAGTTACAGAGCTCTGGAAACACCATATATTTT
. | TRBJ1-5 | . | TRBV7-3 | CASSSKGGGNQPQHF | TGTGCCAGCAGCTCAAAGGGAGGAGGCAATCAGCCCCAGCATTTT
medium-sized | TRBJ2-1 | TRBD1 | TRBV29-1 | CSVDERGPYNEQFF | TGCAGCGTTGACGAAAGGGGGCCCTACAATGAGCAGTTCTTC
many | TRBJ2-3 | . | TRBV5-1 | CASSLGMGTDTQYF | TGCGCCAGCAGCTTGGGTATGGGTACAGATACGCAGTATTTT